The entry below describes one T cell receptor (beta chain). The antigen is not known. The definition of stable Graves' hyperthyroidism was no ophthalmopathy progression within 18 months. The CDR3 regions of TCR beta were amplified from RNA transcripts. The HTBI set primed first-round TCR CDR3 RT-PCR. TCRdb itself ran the multiplex PCR reads through MiXCR, one entry per CDR3 protein. The table records around 540,000 distinct CDR3 sequences, roughly 50% of them present only once. The data stem from a study of T cells in Graves' hyperthyroidism and ophthalmopathy. General study points: Stable hyperthyroidism and ophthalmopathy were separated using 13 V-J signatures. The model anticipated ophthalmopathy a median approximately 6.7 months pre-onset.

V was trimmed by 3 bases and J by 0 bases, leaving 11 bases between them. The CDR3 totals 15 residues. The chain joins TRBV12-3 or TRBV12-4 to TRBJ2-5; D uncertain. The sequencing sample was made of peripheral blood or thyroid tissue (not recorded which). This sequence was found in a woman aged 18-35 years with Graves' hyperthyroidism. The CDR3 here is CASSLQEPYQETQYF. CDR3 bases: TGTGCCAGCAGTTTGCAGGAGCCTTACCAAGAGACCCAGTACTTC.